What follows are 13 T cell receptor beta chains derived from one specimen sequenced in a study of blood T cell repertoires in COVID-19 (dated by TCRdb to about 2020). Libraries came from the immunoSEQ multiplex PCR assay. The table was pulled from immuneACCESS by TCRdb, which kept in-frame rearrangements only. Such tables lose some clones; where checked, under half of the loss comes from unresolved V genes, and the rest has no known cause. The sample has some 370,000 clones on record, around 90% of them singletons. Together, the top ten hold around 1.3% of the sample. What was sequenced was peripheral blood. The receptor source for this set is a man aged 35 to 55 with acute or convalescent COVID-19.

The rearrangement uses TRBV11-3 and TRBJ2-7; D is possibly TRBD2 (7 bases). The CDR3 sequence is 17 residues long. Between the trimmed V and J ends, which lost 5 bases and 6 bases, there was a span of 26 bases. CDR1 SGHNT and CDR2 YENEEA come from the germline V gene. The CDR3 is CASSRERQGRVLSEQYF. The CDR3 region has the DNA TGTGCCAGCAGCCGAGAGAGGCAGGGGAGGGTGTTGAGCGAGCAGTACTTC.

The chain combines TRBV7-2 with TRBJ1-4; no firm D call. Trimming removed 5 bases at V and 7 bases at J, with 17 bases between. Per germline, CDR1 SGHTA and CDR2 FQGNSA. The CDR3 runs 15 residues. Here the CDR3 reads CASSPPQINSEKLFF. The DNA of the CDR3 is TGTGCCAGCAGCCCGCCTCAAATTAACAGTGAAAAACTGTTTTTT.

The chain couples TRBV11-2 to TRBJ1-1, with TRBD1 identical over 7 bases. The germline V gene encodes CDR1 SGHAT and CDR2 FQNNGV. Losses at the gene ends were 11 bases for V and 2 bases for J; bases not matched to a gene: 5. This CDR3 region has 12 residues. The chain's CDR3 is CASRGVNTEAFF. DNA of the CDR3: TGTGCCTCCAGGGGGGTTAACACTGAAGCTTTCTTT.

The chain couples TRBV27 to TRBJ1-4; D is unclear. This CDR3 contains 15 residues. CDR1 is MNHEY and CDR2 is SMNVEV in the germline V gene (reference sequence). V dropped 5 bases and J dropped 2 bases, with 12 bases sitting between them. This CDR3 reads CASSARLATNEKLFF. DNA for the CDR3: TGTGCCAGCAGTGCCCGACTTGCTACTAATGAAAAACTGTTTTTT.

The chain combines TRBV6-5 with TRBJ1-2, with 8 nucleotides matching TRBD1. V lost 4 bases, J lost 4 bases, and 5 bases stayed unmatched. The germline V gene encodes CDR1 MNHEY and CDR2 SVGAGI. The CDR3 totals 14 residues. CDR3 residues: CASSLDRDFYGYTF. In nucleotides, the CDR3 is TGTGCCAGCAGTTTGGACAGGGACTTCTATGGCTACACCTTC.

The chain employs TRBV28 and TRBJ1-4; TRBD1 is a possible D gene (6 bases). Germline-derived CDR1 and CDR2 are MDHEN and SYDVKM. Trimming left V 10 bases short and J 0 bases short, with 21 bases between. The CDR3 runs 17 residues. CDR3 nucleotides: TGTGCCACCATAAACACAGGGAGCGGAGCAACTAATGAAAAACTGTTTTTT. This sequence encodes CATINTGSGATNEKLFF.

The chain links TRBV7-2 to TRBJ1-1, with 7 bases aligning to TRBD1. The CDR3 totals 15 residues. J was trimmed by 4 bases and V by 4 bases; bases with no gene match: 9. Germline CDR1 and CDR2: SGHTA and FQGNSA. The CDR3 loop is CASSSLGDSRTEAFF. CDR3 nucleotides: TGTGCCAGCAGCTCCCTCGGGGACAGTCGCACTGAAGCTTTCTTT.

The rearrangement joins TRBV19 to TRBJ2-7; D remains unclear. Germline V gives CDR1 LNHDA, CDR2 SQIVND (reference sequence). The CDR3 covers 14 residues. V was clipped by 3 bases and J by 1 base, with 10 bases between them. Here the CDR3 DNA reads TGTGCCAGTAGTATTTCAGGATCTTCCTACGAGCAGTACTTC. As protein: CASSISGSSYEQYF.

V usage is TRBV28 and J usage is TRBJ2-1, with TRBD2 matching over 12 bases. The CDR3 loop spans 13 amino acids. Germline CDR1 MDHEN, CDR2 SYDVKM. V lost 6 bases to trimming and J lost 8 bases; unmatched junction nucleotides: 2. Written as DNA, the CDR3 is TGTGCCAGCAGGACTAGCGGGAGCTATGAGCAGTTCTTC. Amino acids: CASRTSGSYEQFF. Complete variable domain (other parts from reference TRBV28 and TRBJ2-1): DVKVTQSSRYLVKRTGEKVFLECVQDMDHENMFWYRQDPGLGLRLIYFSYDVKMKEKGDIPEGYSVSREKKERFSLILESASTNQTSMYLCASRTSGSYEQFFGPGTRLTVL.

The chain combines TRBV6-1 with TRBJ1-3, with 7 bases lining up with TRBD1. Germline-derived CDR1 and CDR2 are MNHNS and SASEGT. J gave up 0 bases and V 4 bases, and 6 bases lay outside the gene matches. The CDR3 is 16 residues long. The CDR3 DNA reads TGTGCCAGCAGTGGCACCGGGACAGACTCTGGAAACACCATATATTTT. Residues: CASSGTGTDSGNTIYF.

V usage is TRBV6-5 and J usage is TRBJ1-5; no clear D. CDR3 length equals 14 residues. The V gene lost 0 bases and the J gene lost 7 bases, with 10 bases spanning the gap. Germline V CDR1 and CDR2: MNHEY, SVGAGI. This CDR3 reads CASSYSGRGQPQHF. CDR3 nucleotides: TGTGCCAGCAGTTACTCCGGACGCGGGCAGCCCCAGCATTTT.

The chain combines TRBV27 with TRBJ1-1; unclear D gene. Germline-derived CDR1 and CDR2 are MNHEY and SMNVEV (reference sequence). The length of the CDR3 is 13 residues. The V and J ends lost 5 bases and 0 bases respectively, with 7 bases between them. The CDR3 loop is CASSPTMNTEAFF. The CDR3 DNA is TGTGCCAGCAGTCCAACTATGAACACTGAAGCTTTCTTT.

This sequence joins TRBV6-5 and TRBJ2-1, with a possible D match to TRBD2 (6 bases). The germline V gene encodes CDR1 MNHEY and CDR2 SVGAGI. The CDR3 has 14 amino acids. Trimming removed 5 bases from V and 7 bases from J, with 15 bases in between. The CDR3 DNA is TGTGCCAGCAGTCTGGGACTCCCGCTGAATGAGCAGTTCTTC. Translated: CASSLGLPLNEQFF.